This T cell receptor (beta chain) was found in a study of T cells of healthy individuals. CDR3 length: 15 amino acids. Trimming took off 7 bases at V and 7 bases at J, with 17 bases between the two ends. The germline CDR1 and CDR2 sequences are MNHNS and SASEGT. TCRdb ran MiXCR on the 5' RACE reads and lists one entry per CDR3 protein. This sample has fewer than 90,000 distinct CDR3 sequences, with more than 4.5% found just once. The J gene is TRBJ1-6, the V gene TRBV6-1, with a possible D match to TRBD1 (6 bases). The TCR originated in a female donor in good health. This chain's CDR3 is CASTKGERNNSPLHF. DNA for the CDR3: TGTGCCAGCACTAAGGGGGAAAGAAACAATTCACCCCTCCACTTT.